This T cell receptor beta chain was found in a study of siplizumab effects on memory and regulatory T cells. Study conclusions and caveats: Proof of suppressive function in proliferating Tregs from siplizumab cultures was not established.

Comment on this clone: What it recognizes is unknown.

This CDR3 comprises 14 residues. V lost 4 bases and J 4 bases, leaving 14 bases between the germline ends. CDR1 SGHDT and CDR2 YYEEEE come from the germline V gene. About 100,000 TCR templates underwent assay in each sample. The assay was immunoSEQ multiplex PCR, and TCRdb's table has in-frame clones only and misses some. The data contain 95,000 to 130,000 clones, approximately 94% of them seen just once; the ten biggest clones take up about 1.8%. This chain uses TRBV5-6 with TRBJ1-2, with TRBD1 as a possible D gene (6 bases). The receptor was isolated from a human donor in good health. Input material: non-Treg CD4+ T cells sorted from blood. CDR3 amino acids: CASSPPGVSYGYTF. In nucleotides, the CDR3 is TGTGCCAGCAGCCCGCCAGGGGTGAGCTATGGCTACACCTTC.